The 25 T cell receptor beta chains given below trace back to one sample, sequenced in a study of T cell responses to AZD1222 COVID-19 vaccine. The repertoire was sequenced with immunoSEQ multiplex PCR; TCRdb's copy has only in-frame clones and lacks some. The sample consists of about 110,000 clones, 90% to 95% of them appearing once. This specimen was peripheral blood, taken 28 days after the second AZD1222 dose. The source of these receptors is an adult who received the AZD1222 COVID-19 vaccine.

The CDR3 loop is CASSEAGGQPQHF. The DNA of the CDR3 is TGTGCCAGCAGTGAGGCAGGGGGTCAGCCCCAGCATTTT. The chain joins TRBV2 to TRBJ1-5; 7 bases match TRBD1. The CDR3 is 13 residues long. Germline V gene sequence: CDR1 SNHLY, CDR2 FYNNEI. Trimming took 3 bases from V and 6 from J; bases not matched to a gene: 2.

This chain connects TRBV6-2 or TRBV6-3 to TRBJ2-1; the D gene is possibly TRBD2 (5 bases). CDR3 length: 15 amino acids. CDR1 and CDR2 from the germline V gene are MNHEY and SVGEGT. V was cut by 2 bases and J by 2 bases, with 10 bases left in between. In DNA, the CDR3 is TGTGCCAGCAGTTACATAGCGCCGACCTACAATGAGCAGTTCTTC. Amino acids: CASSYIAPTYNEQFF.

This clone appeared once. This chain uses TRBV6-6 with TRBJ1-2; D might be TRBD1 (6 bases). Germline loops: CDR1 MNHNY, CDR2 SVGAGI (reference sequence). This CDR3 region has 14 residues. The V end lost 6 bases, the J end lost 4 bases, and 15 bases lay between the germline ends. The CDR3 nucleotides read TGTGCCAGCAGCTTGGACAGCCTCGCCTATGGCTACACCTTC. It translates to CASSLDSLAYGYTF.

The chain links TRBV28 to TRBJ1-1; no clear D gene. The CDR3 is made up of 13 amino acids. From germline, CDR1 is MDHEN and CDR2 SYDVKM. V lost 7 bases and J 1 base, leaving 10 bases between the germline ends. CDR3 nucleotides: TGTGCCAGCACCCAACATGAGAACACTGAAGCTTTCTTT. It yields the protein CASTQHENTEAFF.

This clone occurred once. V usage is TRBV28 and J usage is TRBJ2-7; tentatively, D is TRBD2 (6 bases). The V gene's germline CDR1 is MDHEN and CDR2 SYDVKM. The CDR3 consists of 17 residues. V lost 5 bases and J lost 4, with 24 bases in between. The CDR3 nucleotides read TGTGCCAGCAGTAGCGCAGGAGGAGGGTCGGACCATTACGAGCAGTACTTC. Its translation: CASSSAGGGSDHYEQYF.

The V and J genes are TRBV7-2 and TRBJ2-3; 11 bases are a match to TRBD1. This CDR3 is built from 17 residues. V shed 1 base, J shed 2 bases, and the junction held 5 bases outside the gene matches. Germline lookup yields CDR1 SGHTA and CDR2 FQGNSA. The CDR3 here is CASSLEGTGGYTDTQYF. The CDR3 bases are TGTGCCAGCAGCTTAGAGGGGACAGGGGGATACACAGATACGCAGTATTTT. Looking up the rest from reference TRBV7-2 and TRBJ2-3 gives the full variable domain: GAGVSQSPSNKVTEKGKDVELRCDPISGHTALYWYRQSLGQGLEFLIYFQGNSAPDKSGLPSDRFSAERTGGSVSTLTIQRTQQEDSAVYLCASSLEGTGGYTDTQYFGPGTRLTVL.

The chain recombines TRBV30 with TRBJ2-7, with D uncertain. The V end lost 0 bases, the J end lost 4 bases, and 10 bases lay between the germline ends. Germline V gene lookup returns CDR1 GTSNPN and CDR2 SVGIG (reference sequence). This CDR3 is built from 13 residues. DNA of the CDR3: TGTGCCTGGAGTGTAGGTAGGGAATACGAGCAGTACTTC. The encoded protein is CAWSVGREYEQYF.

This clone was recorded only once. The J gene is TRBJ1-2, the V gene TRBV2; 9 bases map to TRBD1. Germline values: CDR1 SNHLY, CDR2 FYNNEI. V lost 1 base, J lost 7 bases, and 4 bases stayed unmatched. CDR3 size: 14 residues. This CDR3 is CASSEGGTGFGYTF. The DNA of the CDR3 is TGTGCCAGCAGTGAAGGAGGGACAGGGTTTGGCTACACCTTC.

In the case of this clone: Other DNA sequences within the sample encode an identical CDR3. The gene calls are TRBV9 and TRBJ1-3; D remains ambiguous. V lost 0 bases, J lost 5 bases, and 0 bases lay in between. The CDR3 totals 11 residues. CDR1 SGDLS and CDR2 YYNGEE come from the germline V gene. CDR3 protein: CASSVGNTIYF. In nucleotides, the CDR3 is TGTGCCAGCAGCGTAGGAAACACCATATATTTT. Full variable domain (outside the CDR3, taken from reference TRBV9 and TRBJ1-3): DSGVTQTPKHLITATGQRVTLRCSPRSGDLSVYWYQQSLDQGLQFLIQYYNGEERAKGNILERFSAQQFPDLHSELNLSSLELGDSALYFCASSVGNTIYFGEGSWLTVV.

The chain links TRBV27 to TRBJ1-2, with D tentatively TRBD1 (5 bases). V gave up 4 bases and J gave up 1 base, with 19 bases separating them. CDR3 length: 17 amino acids. The germline gives CDR1 MNHEY, CDR2 SMNVEV (reference sequence). In nucleotides, the CDR3 is TGTGCCAGCAGTTCGAGCGGGGCAGACTATTATAACTATGGCTACACCTTC. Translating it yields CASSSSGADYYNYGYTF.

The chain recombines TRBV24-1 with TRBJ1-2, with 9 bases that match TRBD1. After removal of 3 bases from V and 6 bases from J, the junction contained 4 bases not matched to a gene. This CDR3 contains 14 residues. From germline, CDR1 is KGHDR and CDR2 SFDVKD. The CDR3 loop reads CATSDETGGNGYTF. DNA for the CDR3: TGTGCCACCAGTGATGAGACAGGGGGTAATGGCTACACCTTC.

CDR3 loop: CASSFSRTSGRASKETQYF. Here the CDR3 DNA reads TGTGCCAGCAGCTTTTCAAGGACTAGCGGGAGGGCCTCGAAAGAGACCCAGTACTTC. The chain links TRBV5-6 to TRBJ2-5; 15 nucleotides line up with TRBD2. The CDR3 has 19 amino acids. J was trimmed by 3 bases and V by 2 bases; bases with no gene match: 11. Germline values: CDR1 SGHDT, CDR2 YYEEEE. Complete variable domain (other parts from reference TRBV5-6 and TRBJ2-5): DAGVTQSPTHLIKTRGQQVTLRCSPKSGHDTVSWYQQALGQGPQFIFQYYEEEERQRGNFPDRFSGHQFPNYSSELNVNALLLGDSALYLCASSFSRTSGRASKETQYFGPGTRLLVL.

This chain uses TRBV4-2 with TRBJ1-2, with D uncertain. Per germline, CDR1 LGHNA and CDR2 YNFKEQ. V was pared by 2 bases and J by 5 bases, with 6 bases between. CDR3 length equals 12 residues. CDR3 coding DNA: TGTGCCAGCAGCCAACGGGGATATGGCTACACCTTC. It is translated as CASSQRGYGYTF.

The chain is built from TRBV18 and TRBJ2-2, with D uncertain. Germline V gene lookup returns CDR1 KGHSH and CDR2 LQKENI. The CDR3 has 13 amino acids. V lost 5 bases, J lost 1 base, and 5 bases lay in between. The CDR3: CASSRVNTGELFF. The CDR3 coding sequence is TGTGCCAGCTCAAGGGTGAACACCGGGGAGCTGTTTTTT.

The sample holds a few counts of this clone. The chain links TRBV19 to TRBJ2-2, with 8 bases aligning to TRBD2. Germline V gives CDR1 LNHDA, CDR2 SQIVND (reference sequence). V shed 7 bases, J shed 5 bases, and the junction held 6 bases outside the gene matches. This CDR3 comprises 14 residues. CDR3 bases: TGTGCCAGTAAAGTAGCGGGGATGACCGGGGAGCTGTTTTTT. Encoded protein: CASKVAGMTGELFF.

This chain links TRBV19 with TRBJ1-1; D call uncertain. CDR1 is LNHDA and CDR2 is SQIVND in the germline V gene (reference sequence). This CDR3 comprises 15 residues. Trimming removed 1 base at V and 1 base at J, with 10 bases between. DNA of the CDR3: TGTGCCAGTAGTATAGTTCCGGCCCCGAACACTGAAGCTTTCTTT. Its translation: CASSIVPAPNTEAFF.

The genes are TRBV5-1 and TRBJ1-6; D unclear. V was shortened by 4 bases and J by 6 bases, with 11 bases between the two germline ends. The CDR3 extends over 14 amino acids. Per germline, CDR1 SGHRS and CDR2 YFSETQ. CDR3 bases: TGCGCCAGCAGCCGAATCAGTTTTAATTCACCCCTCCACTTT. Translating gives CASSRISFNSPLHF.

The J gene is TRBJ2-1, the V gene TRBV11-2; no clear D. The V end was cut by 1 base, the J end by 6 bases, with 7 bases between. This CDR3 comprises 13 residues. Looked up from germline, CDR1 is SGHAT and CDR2 is FQNNGV. In DNA, the CDR3 is TGTGCCAGCAGCTTAGGGGTAAGCAATGAGCAGTTCTTC. Its protein is CASSLGVSNEQFF.

The genes are TRBV6-1 and TRBJ2-7; D is undetermined. The CDR3 loop spans 12 amino acids. The germline CDR1 and CDR2 sequences are MNHNS and SASEGT. V shed 3 bases and J shed 9 bases, with 12 bases lying between them. The DNA of the CDR3 is TGTGCCAGCAGTGAGTTTAACCTGTTGCAGTACTTC. Translation: CASSEFNLLQYF.

The rearrangement joins TRBV3-1 (or the pseudogene TRBV3-2) to TRBJ1-5; D remains ambiguous. The CDR3 sequence is 13 residues long. The V and J ends lost 4 bases and 7 bases respectively, with 11 bases between them. Germline assignment: CDR1 LGHDT and CDR2 YNNKEL (reference sequence). The CDR3 here is CASSPTERQPQHF. The CDR3 coding sequence is TGTGCCAGCAGCCCAACTGAAAGGCAGCCCCAGCATTTT.

This clone showed up just a few times. The V call is TRBV18, the J call TRBJ1-2; D not resolved. V was clipped by 3 bases and J by 0 bases, with 5 bases between them. Germline CDR1 KGHSH, CDR2 LQKENI. The CDR3 runs to 13 residues. This CDR3 reads CASSPDANYGYTF. CDR3 nucleotide sequence: TGTGCCAGCTCACCCGATGCTAACTATGGCTACACCTTC.

The chain combines TRBV9 with TRBJ1-4, with D maybe TRBD1 (6 bases). V was trimmed by 1 base and J by 6 bases, leaving 22 bases between them. The CDR3 spans 18 residues. Germline V gene data show CDR1 as SGDLS and CDR2 as YYNGEE. The CDR3 sequence: CASSVSDRQSNLYEKLFF. DNA for the CDR3: TGTGCCAGCAGCGTAAGTGACAGGCAGAGTAATCTCTATGAAAAACTGTTTTTT.

V gene TRBV5-1 combines with J gene TRBJ1-2, with 8 bases aligning to TRBD1. J was trimmed by 6 bases and V by 4 bases; bases with no gene match: 11. This CDR3 region has 15 residues. Germline CDR1 reads SGHRS; CDR2 reads YFSETQ. The CDR3, as DNA: TGCGCCAGCAGCCCAGACAGGGGAATGTACGATGGCTACACCTTC. This encodes CASSPDRGMYDGYTF.

DNA for the CDR3: TGTGCCAGCAGCTTAGCTGGAACCACTGAAGCTTTCTTT. Its translation: CASSLAGTTEAFF. The rearrangement joins TRBV11-2 to TRBJ1-1; no clear D gene. CDR1 is SGHAT and CDR2 is FQNNGV in the germline V gene. CDR3 length: 13 residues. Trimming cost V 1 base and J 4 bases, with 7 bases left between them.

This rearrangement joins TRBV19 to TRBJ2-3, with 9 bases fitting TRBD1. The V and J ends lost 6 bases and 4 bases, in that order; junction bases with no gene match: 8. The CDR3 runs to 15 residues. The germline gives CDR1 LNHDA, CDR2 SQIVND (reference sequence). The CDR3 DNA follows: TGTGCCAGTAGCCAAAAGGGACAGGGTCCAGATACGCAGTATTTT. Encoded protein: CASSQKGQGPDTQYF.